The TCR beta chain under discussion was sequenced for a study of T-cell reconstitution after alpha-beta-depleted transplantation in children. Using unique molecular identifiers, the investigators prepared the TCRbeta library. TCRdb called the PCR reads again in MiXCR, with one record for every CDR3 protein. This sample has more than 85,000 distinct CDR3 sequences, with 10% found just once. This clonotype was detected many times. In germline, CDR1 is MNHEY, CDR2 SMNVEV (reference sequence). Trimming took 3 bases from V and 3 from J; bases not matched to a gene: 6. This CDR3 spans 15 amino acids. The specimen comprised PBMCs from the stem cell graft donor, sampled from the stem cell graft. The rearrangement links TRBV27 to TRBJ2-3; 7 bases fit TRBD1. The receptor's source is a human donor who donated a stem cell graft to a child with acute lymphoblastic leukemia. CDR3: CASSFSGGSTDTQYF. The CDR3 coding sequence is TGTGCCAGCAGTTTCTCAGGGGGAAGTACAGATACGCAGTATTTT.